Listed here are 17 T cell receptor beta chains from one sample, sequenced in a study of T cells in Graves' hyperthyroidism and ophthalmopathy (dated by TCRdb to between 2019 and 2020). The method was multiplex PCR. The instrument given in TCRdb is Illumina HiSeq 2000. Amplification of TCR beta CDR3 regions was carried out from RNA transcripts. For the first round of RT-PCR on the TCR CDR3, the HTBI primer set was used together with the Qiagen OneStep RT-PCR kit. In TCRdb, the public reads were trimmed at Q25 with fastp and aligned with MiXCR, with productive beta chains retained. Rows are combined by CDR3 protein, so each entry shows the most common genes and DNA. In this sample the table shows about 290,000 distinct CDR3 sequences, about 14% of which occur a single time. Roughly 8.5% of the sample lies in the top ten. Sequencing was carried out using blood. These receptor sequences come from a woman in her 30s with Graves' hyperthyroidism that later progressed to Graves' ophthalmopathy.

This clonotype was recorded at least ten times. This chain links TRBV2 with TRBJ1-4; D is unclear. Germline-derived CDR1 and CDR2 are SNHLY and FYNNEI. V was shortened by 7 bases and J by 0 bases, with 6 bases between the two germline ends. This CDR3 has 13 residues. For the CDR3, the DNA is TGTGCCAGCATCAGGACAACTAATGAAAAACTGTTTTTT. This encodes CASIRTTNEKLFF.

Many counts were recorded for this clonotype. The V gene is TRBV18, the J gene TRBJ2-7, with 8 nucleotides matching TRBD2. Trimming took 6 bases from V and 7 from J; bases not matched to a gene: 14. The CDR3 spans 15 residues. Looked up from germline, CDR1 is KGHSH and CDR2 is LQKENI. CDR3 DNA: TGTGCCAGCTCCCCTCGGGACGGCGCGGGGGGAGAGCAGTACTTC. It specifies CASSPRDGAGGEQYF. Full variable domain (outside the CDR3, taken from reference TRBV18 and TRBJ2-7): NAGVMQNPRHLVRRRGQEARLRCSPMKGHSHVYWYRQLPEEGLKFMVYLQKENIIDESGMPKERFSAEFPKEGPSILRIQQVVRGDSAAYFCASSPRDGAGGEQYFGPGTRLTVT.

This clonotype was observed at least ten times. This chain connects TRBV11-2 to TRBJ2-1; TRBD1 is a possible D gene (5 bases). Trimming shortened V by 5 bases and J by 5 bases, and 13 bases separated the two germline ends. Germline V lookup: CDR1 SGHAT, CDR2 FQNNGV. This CDR3 spans 14 amino acids. Here the CDR3 DNA reads TGTGCCAGCAGCCCCATGACAGCGCACAATGAGCAGTTCTTC. Translating it yields CASSPMTAHNEQFF.

This clonotype was detected ten times or more. V gene TRBV7-2 combines with J gene TRBJ1-3; D is possibly TRBD1 (5 bases). V was trimmed by 3 bases and J by 0 bases, leaving 12 bases between them. In germline, CDR1 is SGHTA, CDR2 FQGNSA. The CDR3 has 16 residues. This CDR3 is CASSFGTVNSGNTIYF. Here the CDR3 DNA reads TGTGCCAGCAGCTTCGGGACGGTCAACTCTGGAAACACCATATATTTT.

This clonotype was seen many times. The CDR3: CASSEGAGSTYEQYF. In DNA, the CDR3 is TGTGCCAGCAGTGAAGGGGCAGGGTCGACCTACGAGCAGTACTTC. This rearrangement joins TRBV6-1 to TRBJ2-7; a possible D gene is TRBD1 (5 bases). The CDR3 runs 15 residues. In germline, CDR1 is MNHNS, CDR2 SASEGT. With 1 base removed from V and 2 bases from J, the gap between germline ends came to 12 bases.

This clonotype has at least ten counts. The CDR3 DNA follows: TGTGCCAGCGGAAACAGGAACACTGAAGCTTTCTTT. This sequence encodes CASGNRNTEAFF. V usage is TRBV6-2 or TRBV6-3 and J usage is TRBJ1-1, with D unresolved. This CDR3 region has 12 residues. Trimming left V 8 bases short and J 1 base short, with 8 bases between. The V gene's germline CDR1 is MNHEY and CDR2 SVGEGT.

In regard to this clonotype: A much larger clone lies a single base off, so this may be a read error. The chain employs TRBV7-9 and TRBJ2-3; 10 positions match TRBD2. The germline gives CDR1 SEHNR, CDR2 FQNEAQ (reference sequence). The CDR3 has 15 amino acids. This chain's CDR3 is CASSQSSGGTDTRYF. Written as DNA, the CDR3 is TGTGCCAGCAGCCAATCTAGCGGGGGCACAGATACGCGGTATTTT.

This clonotype has ten or more counts. The chain couples TRBV3-1 to TRBJ2-7; D ambiguous. CDR1 is LGHDT, CDR2 YNNKEL, per germline (reference sequence). The CDR3 is 12 amino acids. Trimming left V 0 bases short and J 4 bases short, with 4 bases between. The CDR3 is CASSQDRYEQYF. In nucleotides, the CDR3 is TGTGCCAGCAGCCAAGATCGGTACGAGCAGTACTTC.

In its sample, this clonotype was seen many times. V usage is TRBV5-1 and J usage is TRBJ2-3; the D gene is possibly TRBD2 (6 bases). The germline V gene encodes CDR1 SGHRS and CDR2 YFSETQ. Trimming stripped 1 base from V and 6 bases from J, with 18 bases between. The CDR3 is made up of 16 amino acids. The CDR3 sequence is CASSLRGPSRGDTQYF. The CDR3 DNA follows: TGCGCCAGCAGCTTGCGCGGGCCCTCTCGGGGGGATACGCAGTATTTT.

This clonotype was found many times. The chain is built from TRBV29-1 and TRBJ1-5; 8 bases line up with TRBD1. The V segment lost 3 bases and the J segment 2 bases; nucleotides outside the gene matches: 0. Germline loops: CDR1 SQVTM, CDR2 ANQGSEA. The CDR3 extends over 13 amino acids. CDR3 region: CSVETGGNQPQHF. The DNA of the CDR3 is TGCAGCGTTGAGACAGGGGGCAATCAGCCCCAGCATTTT.

This clonotype appeared many times. The chain carries TRBV19 and TRBJ2-7; D is undetermined. In germline, CDR1 is LNHDA, CDR2 SQIVND (reference sequence). V was cut by 3 bases and J by 2 bases, with 14 bases left in between. CDR3 length: 15 residues. CDR3 sequence reads: CASSMTVSNPYEQYF. The DNA for the CDR3 is TGTGCCAGTAGTATGACTGTATCTAATCCCTACGAGCAGTACTTC.

This sequence joins TRBV20-1 and TRBJ2-7; TRBD2 matches at 13 bases. The CDR3 runs 17 residues. Germline assignment: CDR1 DFQATT and CDR2 SNEGSKA (reference sequence). Unmatched junction bases numbered 11, after V lost 3 bases and J lost 3 bases. DNA of the CDR3: TGCAGTGCTAGCCAGTGGACCGGGACTAGCGGGAACTACGAGCAGTACTTC. This codes for CSASQWTGTSGNYEQYF.

In this sample, this clonotype turned up many times. V usage is TRBV12-3 or TRBV12-4 and J usage is TRBJ2-1; D remains ambiguous. Trimming removed 2 bases at V and 4 bases at J, with 12 bases between. The CDR3 contains 15 residues. The CDR3 loop is CASSLLPPIYNEQFF. The CDR3 bases are TGTGCCAGCAGTTTACTCCCCCCTATTTACAATGAGCAGTTCTTC.

This clonotype was picked up many times. This chain connects TRBV6-5 to TRBJ2-1; D tentatively reads TRBD1 or TRBD2 (7 bases each). The CDR3 is 15 residues long. Trimming removed 2 bases from V and 5 bases from J, with 13 bases in between. CDR1 is MNHEY and CDR2 is SVGAGI in the germline V gene. Here the CDR3 reads CASSYVGGGNNEQFF. The CDR3 DNA follows: TGTGCCAGCAGTTACGTGGGAGGGGGCAACAATGAGCAGTTCTTC.

The chain links TRBV28 to TRBJ2-7, with D uncertain. Trimming removed 3 bases from V and 6 bases from J, with 15 bases in between. This CDR3 is built from 14 residues. Germline V gene sequence: CDR1 MDHEN, CDR2 SYDVKM. The CDR3 nucleotides read TGTGCCAGCAGTTTCTATAGGACCCCTATCGAGCAGTACTTC. It translates to CASSFYRTPIEQYF.

This clonotype has at least ten counts. The chain joins TRBV27 to TRBJ2-1; no firm D call. The V gene lost 0 bases and the J gene lost 7 bases, with 7 bases spanning the gap. Per the germline V gene, CDR1 is MNHEY and CDR2 is SMNVEV (reference sequence). The length of the CDR3 is 13 residues. The CDR3 sequence: CASSLSAQNEQFF. Here the CDR3 DNA reads TGTGCCAGCAGTTTATCAGCCCAAAATGAGCAGTTCTTC.

This clonotype was counted many times. The chain combines TRBV18 with TRBJ1-5; 7 bases fit TRBD1. V lost 2 bases and J lost 5; bases outside the gene matches: 6. The CDR3 consists of 15 residues. The V gene's germline CDR1 is KGHSH and CDR2 LQKENI. CDR3 in DNA: TGTGCCAGCTCACCAAACAGGGGCGGGGATCAGCCCCAGCATTTT. Protein product: CASSPNRGGDQPQHF.